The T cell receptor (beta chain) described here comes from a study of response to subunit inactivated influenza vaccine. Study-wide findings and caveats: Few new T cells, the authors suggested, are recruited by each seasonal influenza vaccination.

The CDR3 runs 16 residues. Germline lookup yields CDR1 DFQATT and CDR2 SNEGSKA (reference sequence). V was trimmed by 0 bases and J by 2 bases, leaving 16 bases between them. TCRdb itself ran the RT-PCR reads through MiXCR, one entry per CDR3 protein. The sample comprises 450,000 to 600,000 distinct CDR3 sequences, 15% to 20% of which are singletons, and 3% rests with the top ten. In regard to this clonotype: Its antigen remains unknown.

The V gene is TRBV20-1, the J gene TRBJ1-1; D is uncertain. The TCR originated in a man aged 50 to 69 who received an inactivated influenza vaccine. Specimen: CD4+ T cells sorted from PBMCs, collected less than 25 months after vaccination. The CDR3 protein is CSARDRTNKVNTEAFF. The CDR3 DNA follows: TGCAGTGCTAGAGATCGGACCAATAAAGTAAACACTGAAGCTTTCTTT.